A single sample gave rise to the 2 T cell receptor beta chains below, sequenced in a study of control samples from healthy donors and cancer patients. Measured with immunoSEQ multiplex PCR; TCRdb has only the in-frame clones, and not every one. The table lists about 52,000 clones, around 95% of them singletons. Sequencing was done on a sample of blood. The source is a man between 25 and 39 years old in good health.

The rearrangement joins TRBV7-2 to TRBJ2-7; no firm D call. Deletions cut 0 bases from V and 3 bases from J, with 6 bases between. CDR3 length: 13 amino acids. Germline V gene lookup returns CDR1 SGHTA and CDR2 FQGNSA. CDR3 sequence: CASSLAANYEQYF. The DNA of the CDR3 is TGTGCCAGCAGCTTAGCAGCAAACTACGAGCAGTACTTC.

Only one count was recorded for this clone. CDR3 in amino acids: CASSITGTTNEKLFF. For the CDR3, the DNA is TGCGCCAGCAGCATTACCGGGACAACTAATGAAAAACTGTTTTTT. The V call is TRBV5-1, the J call TRBJ1-4; no definite D call. The CDR3 is 15 residues long. V lost 4 bases, J lost 0 bases, and 10 bases lay in between. Germline loops: CDR1 SGHRS, CDR2 YFSETQ. The complete variable domain, with remaining parts taken from reference TRBV5-1 and TRBJ1-4, reads KAGVTQTPRYLIKTRGQQVTLSCSPISGHRSVSWYQQTPGQGLQFLFEYFSETQRNKGNFPGRFSGRQFSNSRSEMNVSTLELGDSALYLCASSITGTTNEKLFFGSGTQLSVL.